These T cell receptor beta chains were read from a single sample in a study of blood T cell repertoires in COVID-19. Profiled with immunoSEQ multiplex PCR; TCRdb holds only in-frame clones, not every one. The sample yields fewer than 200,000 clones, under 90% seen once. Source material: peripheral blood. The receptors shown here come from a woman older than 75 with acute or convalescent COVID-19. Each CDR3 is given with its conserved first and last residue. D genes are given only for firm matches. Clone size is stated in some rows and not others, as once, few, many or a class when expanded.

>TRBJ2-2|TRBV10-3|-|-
TGTGCCATCAGTGAGTCCACCAGGGGGGCCGGGGAGCTGTTTTTT
CAISESTRGAGELFF
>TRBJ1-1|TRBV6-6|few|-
TGTGCCAGCAGTTACGAAAGCCTATCCTTGGAAGCTTTCTTT
CASSYESLSLEAFF
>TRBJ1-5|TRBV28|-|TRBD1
TGTGCCAGCAGCCCCCCAAGTTGGGGACAGGGGGCAGATCAGCCCCAGCATTTT
CASSPPSWGQGADQPQHF
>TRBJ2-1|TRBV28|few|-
TGTGCCAGCAGTTTACGGTACAATGAGCAGTTCTTC
CASSLRYNEQFF
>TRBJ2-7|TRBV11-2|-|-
TGTGCCAGCAGCTCGGACAGCTACGAGCAGTACTTC
CASSSDSYEQYF
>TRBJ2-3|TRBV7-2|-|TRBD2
TGTGCCAGCACCCCCCCTAGCGGAAGCACAGATACGCAGTATTTT
CASTPPSGSTDTQYF
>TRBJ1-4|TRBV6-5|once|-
TGTGCCAGCAGACCGGGAGGATATGAAAAACTGTTTTTT
CASRPGGYEKLFF
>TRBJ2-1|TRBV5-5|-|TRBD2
TGTGCCAGCAGCTTGTTGATAGCGGGTTACAATGAGCAGTTCTTC
CASSLLIAGYNEQFF
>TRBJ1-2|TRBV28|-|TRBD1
TGTGCCAGCACCACCGGGACAGTCTATGGCTACACCTTC
CASTTGTVYGYTF
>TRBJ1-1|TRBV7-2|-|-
TGTGCCAGCAGCTTATCAGTGAACACTGAAGCTTTCTTT
CASSLSVNTEAFF
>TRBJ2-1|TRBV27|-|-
TGTGCCAGCAGTTCCCGTTCGGAGTTGAAGTTCTTC
CASSSRSELKFF
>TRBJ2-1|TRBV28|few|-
TGTGCCAGCTTGGGGTCGGACATGAGCTCCTACAATGAGCAGTTCTTC
CASLGSDMSSYNEQFF
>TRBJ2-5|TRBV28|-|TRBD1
TGTGCCAGCAGTTCCCTCTCCGAAAATTCACAGGGGGAGAGTATGCGAGAGACCCAGTACTTC
CASSSLSENSQGESMRETQYF
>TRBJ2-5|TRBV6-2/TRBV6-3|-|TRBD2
TGTGCCAGCAGTTACCCACTAGCGGGAGGACGGGAGACCCAGTACTTC
CASSYPLAGGRETQYF
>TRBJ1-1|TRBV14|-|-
TGTGCCAGCAGCGCTACTTACCCTACGAACACTGAAGCTTTCTTT
CASSATYPTNTEAFF
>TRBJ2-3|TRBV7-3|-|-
TGTGCCAGCAGCCCCGGGATACAAGGAGATACGCAGTATTTT
CASSPGIQGDTQYF
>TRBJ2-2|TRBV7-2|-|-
TGTGCCAGCAGCACTAGGACGTCCGGGGAGCTGTTTTTT
CASSTRTSGELFF
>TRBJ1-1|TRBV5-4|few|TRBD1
TGTGCCAGCAGCTCCGGGGACAGAGGCTACACTGAAGCTTTCTTT
CASSSGDRGYTEAFF
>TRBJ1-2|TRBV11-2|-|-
TGTGCCAGCAGCTTAATGACAGAAAACTATGGCTACACCTTC
CASSLMTENYGYTF
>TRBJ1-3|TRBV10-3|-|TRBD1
TGTGCCATCAGTGAGGCCTCAGGGGGCCTCTCTGGAAACACCATATATTTT
CAISEASGGLSGNTIYF
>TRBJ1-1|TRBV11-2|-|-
TGTGCCAGCAGCTTAGGTACAGATGAAGCTTTCTTT
CASSLGTDEAFF
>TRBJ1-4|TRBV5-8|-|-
TGTGCCAGCAGCAGGACAGCAACTAATGAAAAACTGTTTTTT
CASSRTATNEKLFF
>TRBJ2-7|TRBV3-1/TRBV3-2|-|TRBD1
TGTGCCAGCAGCCAGACAGGGTCGAGCTCCTACGAGCAGTACTTC
CASSQTGSSSYEQYF
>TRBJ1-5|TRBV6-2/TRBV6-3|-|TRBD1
TGTGCCAGCAGTTACCCGTCCCGGACAGGGGGTGCGAATAGCAATCAGCCCCAGCATTTT
CASSYPSRTGGANSNQPQHF
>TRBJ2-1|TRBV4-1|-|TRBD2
TGCGCCAGCAGCCAAGGACTAGCTATCTCCTACAATGAGCAGTTCTTC
CASSQGLAISYNEQFF
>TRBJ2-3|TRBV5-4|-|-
TGTGCCAGCAGCTTGGAACTCGCGGGAAGGGATACGCAGTATTTT
CASSLELAGRDTQYF
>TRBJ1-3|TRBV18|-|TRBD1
TGTGCCAGCTCACCAAGGACAGGGCTTGAAAACACCATATATTTT
CASSPRTGLENTIYF
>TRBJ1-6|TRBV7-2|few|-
TGTGCCAGCAGCTTACATTCGACAGCTAATAATTCACCCCTCCACTTT
CASSLHSTANNSPLHF
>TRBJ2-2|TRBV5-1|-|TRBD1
TGCGCCAGCAGCCCGAGACAGGGGGCGAACACCGGGGAGCTGTTTTTT
CASSPRQGANTGELFF
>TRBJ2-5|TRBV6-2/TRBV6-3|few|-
TGTGCCAGCAGTTACTTGGGACTGGGCGGGGCCCAGTACTTC
CASSYLGLGGAQYF
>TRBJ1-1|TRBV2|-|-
TGTGCCAGCAGTGAAATTAGGGTCCAGGGTGAAGCTTTCTTT
CASSEIRVQGEAFF
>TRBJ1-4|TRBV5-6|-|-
TGTGCCAGCAGCTTAGGAGGGCTTAATGAAAAACTGTTTTTT
CASSLGGLNEKLFF
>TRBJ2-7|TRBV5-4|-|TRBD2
TGTGCCAGCAGCCGGGCGGGGGGTCAATCCTACGAGCAGTACTTC
CASSRAGGQSYEQYF
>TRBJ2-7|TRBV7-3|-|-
TGTGCCAGCAGCCCTGGCGCGGCCCGCGAGCAGTACTTC
CASSPGAAREQYF
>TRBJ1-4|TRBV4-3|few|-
TGCGCCAGCAGCCAAGACCCGACAGGCCCTAATGAAAAACTGTTTTTT
CASSQDPTGPNEKLFF
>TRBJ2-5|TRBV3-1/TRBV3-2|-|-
TGTGCCAGCAGCCAAGAAGTCCGGGGGAGCCCACTACAAGAGACCCAGTACTTC
CASSQEVRGSPLQETQYF
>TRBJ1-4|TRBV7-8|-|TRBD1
TGTGCCAGCAGCTATGGACAGGCAACTAATGAAAAACTGTTTTTT
CASSYGQATNEKLFF
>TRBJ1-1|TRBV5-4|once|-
TGTGCCAGCACCGATACAGGGATGATGAACACTGAAGCTTTCTTT
CASTDTGMMNTEAFF
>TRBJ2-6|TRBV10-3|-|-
TGTGCCATCAGTGATGGCATAACTGGGGCCAACGTCCTGACTTTC
CAISDGITGANVLTF